One and the same sample provided the 28 T cell receptor beta chains below, sequenced in a study of T cell repertoires in cytomegalovirus infection. The antigens these receptors bind are not known. TCRdb recomputed calls from the reads with MiXCR, one row per CDR3 protein. The sample lists 800,000 to 950,000 distinct CDR3 sequences, around a third occurring once. This specimen was cultured CD8+ T cells from PBMCs, taken from culture after CMV antigen stimulation. These receptors all stem from a human donor in good health (CMV status not recorded). Some clones in this sample may be carry-over from other donors' samples.

This chain uses TRBV6-5 with TRBJ1-2; a possible D gene is TRBD1 (6 bases). V was clipped by 5 bases and J by 4 bases, with 14 bases between them. CDR3 size: 14 residues. Germline loops: CDR1 MNHEY, CDR2 SVGAGI. CDR3: CASSPAGRGYGYTF. DNA for the CDR3: TGTGCCAGCAGTCCCGCCGGCAGGGGCTATGGCTACACCTTC.

The rearrangement links TRBV9 to TRBJ2-5; 8 nucleotides align to TRBD2. The V and J ends lost 4 bases and 6 bases, in that order; junction bases with no gene match: 14. The CDR3 runs 16 residues. Germline V gene sequence: CDR1 SGDLS, CDR2 YYNGEE. The CDR3 DNA follows: TGTGCCAGCAGCCCTGGGGGGCTAGCGGGCGGAAAGACCCAGTACTTC. Protein sequence: CASSPGGLAGGKTQYF.

The V and J genes are TRBV12-3 or TRBV12-4 and TRBJ1-4; D remains ambiguous. This CDR3 contains 13 residues. Trimming left V 5 bases short and J 7 bases short, with 11 bases between. The CDR3 nucleotides read TGTGCCAGCAGTCATTCACCGTCTGAAAAACTGTTTTTT. This translates into CASSHSPSEKLFF.

The chain carries TRBV4-1 and TRBJ2-1; TRBD2 aligns across 8 bases. The CDR3 has 14 amino acids. Looked up from germline, CDR1 is MGHRA and CDR2 is YSYEKL. The junction had 15 bases not matched to a gene; V was cut back by 10 bases and J by 10 bases. CDR3 sequence reads: CANRSGGGGAEQFF. As DNA, the CDR3 is TGCGCCAACAGGAGCGGGGGCGGGGGAGCCGAGCAGTTCTTC.

This clonotype came up a few times. The gene calls are TRBV10-3 and TRBJ2-1, with D tentatively TRBD2 (7 bases). Germline CDR1 and CDR2: ENHRY and SYGVKD. V gave up 2 bases and J gave up 6 bases, with 14 bases separating them. The CDR3 is 15 amino acids. The CDR3 loop reads CAISEEAGAFNEQFF. CDR3 coding DNA: TGTGCCATCAGTGAGGAGGCGGGGGCCTTCAATGAGCAGTTCTTC.

Turning to this clonotype: A read error may account for a junction end that differs from germline. The chain recombines TRBV6-2 or TRBV6-3 with TRBJ1-1, with D possibly TRBD1 on 5 matching bases. The CDR3 spans 14 residues. Per germline, CDR1 MNHEY and CDR2 SVGEGT. The CDR3 DNA reads TGTGCCAACAGTGAGGGGCTGTTGAACACTGAAGCTTTCTTT. Residues: CANSEGLLNTEAFF.

The CDR3 is CASSEVSYEQYF. For the CDR3, the DNA is TGTGCCAGCAGTGAGGTTTCCTACGAGCAGTACTTC. This chain uses TRBV7-8 with TRBJ2-7; D call uncertain. CDR1 is SGHVS, CDR2 FQNEAQ, per germline. CDR3 size: 12 residues. V was cut by 6 bases and J by 1 base, with 7 bases left in between.

This chain joins TRBV20-1 and TRBJ1-1; D may be TRBD1 (5 bases). V lost 4 bases, J lost 5 bases, and 26 bases lay in between. The CDR3 totals 17 residues. CDR1 DFQATT and CDR2 SNEGSKA come from the germline V gene (reference sequence). The CDR3 loop is CSAIPVEGRGLGTEAFF. CDR3 coding DNA: TGCAGTGCTATTCCCGTAGAGGGGAGAGGTTTGGGGACTGAAGCTTTCTTT.

The gene calls are TRBV7-8 and TRBJ2-1, with 8 bases aligning to TRBD2. The CDR3 has 17 amino acids. With 5 bases clipped from V and 4 bases from J, the junction kept 13 bases outside the gene matches. Germline CDR1 SGHVS, CDR2 FQNEAQ. The CDR3 here is CASSPGVAGNPYNEQFF. CDR3 in DNA: TGTGCCAGCAGCCCCGGGGTAGCGGGGAACCCTTACAATGAGCAGTTCTTC.

The CDR3 protein is CASSFLLAKQTQETQYF. CDR3 in DNA: TGTGCCAGCAGTTTTCTTTTGGCAAAACAAACACAAGAGACCCAGTACTTC. The rearrangement uses TRBV12-3 or TRBV12-4 and TRBJ2-5; D gene unclear. V lost 3 bases, J lost 2 bases, and 19 bases lay in between. The CDR3 has 17 amino acids.

This clonotype came up a few times. The rearrangement links TRBV28 to TRBJ2-2; no definite D call. Germline-derived CDR1 and CDR2 are MDHEN and SYDVKM. V was shortened by 5 bases and J by 0 bases, with 10 bases between the two germline ends. This CDR3 is 15 amino acids long. The CDR3 coding sequence is TGTGCCAGCAGTGGAATCGAGTCGAACACCGGGGAGCTGTTTTTT. The encoded protein is CASSGIESNTGELFF.

There are a few counts of this clonotype. DNA of the CDR3: TGTGCCAGCAGCTCCCTAGGCCCGCTAGCCAAAAACATTCAGTACTTC. This translates into CASSSLGPLAKNIQYF. The chain joins TRBV6-2 or TRBV6-3 to TRBJ2-4; no clear D gene. V was shortened by 6 bases and J by 0 bases, with 15 bases between the two germline ends. The CDR3 extends over 16 amino acids. The V gene's germline CDR1 is MNHEY and CDR2 SVGEGT.

This clonotype was detected only a few times. The V gene is TRBV5-5, the J gene TRBJ2-7; 8 bases line up with TRBD1. The CDR3 has 13 residues. V shed 5 bases, J shed 5 bases, and the junction held 6 bases outside the gene matches. CDR1 and CDR2 (germline): SGHKS, YYEKEE (reference sequence). DNA for the CDR3: TGTGCCAGCAGGGGGGACAGGCCCCACGAGCAGTACGTC. Protein sequence: CASRGDRPHEQYV.

This chain links TRBV27 with TRBJ1-5; D is unclear. Germline V gene sequence: CDR1 MNHEY, CDR2 SMNVEV (reference sequence). Trimming removed 2 bases from V and 4 bases from J, with 12 bases in between. The CDR3 consists of 15 residues. The DNA of the CDR3 is TGTGCCAGCAGTTTAGTGGCTGTTGGGAATCAGCCCCAGCATTTT. Amino acids: CASSLVAVGNQPQHF.

A remark on this clonotype: This may arise from a read error, as a much more abundant clone is one base away. The chain recombines TRBV7-2 with TRBJ1-2, with D unclear. Germline V lookup: CDR1 SGHTA, CDR2 FQGNSA. The CDR3 consists of 13 residues. Trimming left V 8 bases short and J 8 bases short, with 18 bases between. CDR3 nucleotides: TGTGCCAGCGGCCCTAACCGGCCGCAGGGCTACACCTTC. It is translated as CASGPNRPQGYTF.

This clonotype appeared a few times. The J gene is TRBJ2-5, the V gene TRBV7-9; 10 positions match TRBD1. Germline CDR1 SEHNR, CDR2 FQNEAQ (reference sequence). Losses at the gene ends were 5 bases for V and 2 bases for J; bases not matched to a gene: 5. This CDR3 contains 15 residues. CDR3 loop: CASSDRDRGQETQYF. The CDR3 nucleotides are TGTGCCAGCAGCGACCGGGACAGGGGACAAGAGACCCAGTACTTC.

This clonotype was observed a few times. The chain recombines TRBV25-1 with TRBJ1-2; D might be TRBD1 (5 bases). V lost 1 base and J 8 bases, leaving 11 bases between the germline ends. There are 13 residues in the CDR3. CDR1 and CDR2 from the germline V gene are MGHDK and SYGVNS. DNA of the CDR3: TGTGCCAGCAGTGAATTTGGGGGTTTGGGCTACACCTTC. This encodes CASSEFGGLGYTF.

J is TRBJ1-2 and V is TRBV15; D gene uncertain. This CDR3 spans 15 amino acids. V lost 3 bases and J lost 1, with 12 bases in between. Germline-derived CDR1 and CDR2 are LNHNV and YYDKDF (reference sequence). CDR3 DNA: TGTGCCACCAGCAGTCCCCGGGAGTTTAACTATGGCTACACCTTC. This codes for CATSSPREFNYGYTF.

V gene TRBV27 combines with J gene TRBJ2-5; 7 nucleotides line up with TRBD1. The length of the CDR3 is 16 residues. The V segment lost 5 bases and the J segment 1 base; nucleotides outside the gene matches: 10. Germline lookup yields CDR1 MNHEY and CDR2 SMNVEV (reference sequence). Here the CDR3 reads CASSNTRDSFQETQYF. The CDR3 DNA reads as TGTGCCAGCAGTAACACCCGGGACAGCTTCCAAGAGACCCAGTACTTC.

This clonotype has just a few counts. This chain links TRBV7-6 with TRBJ2-5; TRBD2 agrees at 7 bases. The ends lost 6 bases at V and 3 bases at J; junction bases unmatched: 4. The CDR3 loop spans 13 amino acids. The V gene's germline CDR1 is SGHVS and CDR2 FNYEAQ. The CDR3 is CASRPGTKETQYF. The CDR3 bases are TGTGCCAGCAGACCCGGGACTAAAGAGACCCAGTACTTC. Together with reference TRBV7-6 and TRBJ2-5, the CDR3 gives the full variable domain: GAGVSQSPRYKVTKRGQDVALRCDPISGHVSLYWYRQALGQGPEFLTYFNYEAQQDKSGLPNDRFSAERPEGSISTLTIQRTEQRDSAMYRCASRPGTKETQYFGPGTRLLVL.

The genes are TRBV28 and TRBJ2-7, with 15 bases aligning to TRBD2. The germline CDR1 and CDR2 sequences are MDHEN and SYDVKM. Trimming cost V 10 bases and J 7 bases; bases outside gene matches: 14. The CDR3 extends over 16 amino acids. The CDR3 loop is CANLNRTSGGACEQYV. The CDR3 DNA reads TGTGCCAACCTCAACCGGACTAGCGGGGGGGCATGTGAGCAGTACGTC.

V usage is TRBV6-1 and J usage is TRBJ2-1, with D perhaps matching TRBD1 or TRBD2 (7 bases each). Trimming pared 5 bases from V and 4 bases from J, leaving 15 bases between. Germline CDR1 is MNHNS and CDR2 is SASEGT. The CDR3 length is 15 residues. The chain's CDR3 is CASSYQGGPYNEQFF. CDR3 nucleotide sequence: TGTGCCAGCAGTTACCAGGGGGGGCCTTACAATGAGCAGTTCTTC.

This clonotype was found a few times. The rearrangement joins TRBV11-1 to TRBJ2-3, with D possibly matching TRBD2 (7 bases). The CDR3 covers 16 residues. Deletions cut 3 bases from V and 0 bases from J, with 13 bases between. The germline CDR1 and CDR2 sequences are SGHAT and FQDESV (reference sequence). The CDR3 DNA reads TGTGCCAGCAGCTTCAGGCGGGGGCCCAGCACAGATACGCAGTATTTT. As protein: CASSFRRGPSTDTQYF.

This clonotype showed up just a few times. The chain employs TRBV6-2 or TRBV6-3 and TRBJ1-4; the D is unclear. Trimming took off 5 bases at V and 8 bases at J, with 18 bases between the two ends. Germline V gene lookup returns CDR1 MNHEY and CDR2 SVGEGT. The CDR3 consists of 15 residues. The chain's CDR3 is CASSPGGLVGEKLFF. CDR3 nucleotide sequence: TGTGCCAGCAGTCCCGGCGGTTTGGTCGGGGAAAAACTGTTTTTT.

This chain joins TRBV15 and TRBJ1-5; D is unclear. Germline CDR1 and CDR2: LNHNV and YYDKDF (reference sequence). This CDR3 region has 16 residues. V was cut by 0 bases and J by 1 base, with 10 bases left in between. In DNA form, the CDR3 reads TGTGCCACCAGCAGAGATCGCGGAATCAGCAATCAGCCCCAGCATTTT. It yields the protein CATSRDRGISNQPQHF. Full variable domain (remainder filled in from reference TRBV15 and TRBJ1-5): DAMVIQNPRYQVTQFGKPVTLSCSQTLNHNVMYWYQQKSSQAPKLLFHYYDKDFNNEADTPDNFQSRRPNTSFCFLDIRSPGLGDTAMYLCATSRDRGISNQPQHFGDGTRLSIL.

The V call is TRBV28, the J call TRBJ2-3; TRBD2 agrees at 8 bases. The CDR3 totals 15 residues. The V segment lost 3 bases and the J segment 6 bases; nucleotides outside the gene matches: 8. Germline loops: CDR1 MDHEN, CDR2 SYDVKM. The CDR3 region has the DNA TGTGCCAGCAGTTTGACTAGCGCTCGGACGGATACGCAGTATTTT. Translating it yields CASSLTSARTDTQYF. The full variable domain, rest sourced from reference TRBV28 and TRBJ2-3, is DVKVTQSSRYLVKRTGEKVFLECVQDMDHENMFWYRQDPGLGLRLIYFSYDVKMKEKGDIPEGYSVSREKKERFSLILESASTNQTSMYLCASSLTSARTDTQYFGPGTRLTVL.

The table lists this clonotype with a few counts. The chain links TRBV11-2 to TRBJ2-3; the match to TRBD2 covers 10 bases. From germline, CDR1 is SGHAT and CDR2 FQNNGV. The V and J ends lost 4 bases and 2 bases, in that order; junction bases with no gene match: 6. CDR3 length equals 16 residues. CDR3 nucleotide sequence: TGTGCCAGCAGCTCCTGGACTAGCGGATTCACAGATACGCAGTATTTT. Its protein is CASSSWTSGFTDTQYF.

This clonotype has just a few counts. The DNA of the CDR3 is TGTGCCAGCAGTTCCCAAGGGGTGAACACTGAAGCTTTCTTT. It specifies CASSSQGVNTEAFF. The chain links TRBV27 to TRBJ1-1; a possible D gene is TRBD1 (5 bases). Germline loops: CDR1 MNHEY, CDR2 SMNVEV (reference sequence). V lost 4 bases to trimming and J lost 0 bases, with 9 bases between them. This CDR3 has 14 amino acids.